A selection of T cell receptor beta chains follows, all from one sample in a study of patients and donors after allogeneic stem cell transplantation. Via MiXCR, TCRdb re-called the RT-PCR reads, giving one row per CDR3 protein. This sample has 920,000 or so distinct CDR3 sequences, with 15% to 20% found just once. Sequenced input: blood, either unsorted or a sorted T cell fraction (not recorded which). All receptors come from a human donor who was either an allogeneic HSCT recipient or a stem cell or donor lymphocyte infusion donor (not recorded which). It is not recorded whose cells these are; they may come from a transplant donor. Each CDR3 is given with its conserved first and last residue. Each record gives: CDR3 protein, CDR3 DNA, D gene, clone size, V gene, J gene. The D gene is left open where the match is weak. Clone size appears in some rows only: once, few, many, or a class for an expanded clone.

CDR3aa: CSARSANTGELFF
CDR3nt: TGCAGTGCTAGGTCCGCGAACACCGGGGAGCTGTTTTTT
d_gene: -
abundance: few
v_gene: TRBV20-1
j_gene: TRBJ2-2

CDR3aa: CASSDPTGSETQYF
CDR3nt: TGTGCCAGCAGCGATCCGACAGGGTCAGAGACCCAGTACTTC
d_gene: TRBD1
abundance: few
v_gene: TRBV7-3
j_gene: TRBJ2-5

CDR3aa: CAISQGESGLLFF
CDR3nt: TGTGCCATCAGCCAGGGGGAGAGCGGTCTACTGTTTTTT
d_gene: TRBD1
abundance: -
v_gene: TRBV10-3
j_gene: TRBJ1-4

CDR3aa: CASSTHYEQYF
CDR3nt: TGTGCCAGCAGTACTCACTACGAGCAGTACTTC
d_gene: -
abundance: few
v_gene: TRBV27
j_gene: TRBJ2-7

CDR3aa: CATSETGEDTQYF
CDR3nt: TGTGCCACCAGTGAAACAGGGGAAGATACGCAGTATTTT
d_gene: TRBD1
abundance: few
v_gene: TRBV24-1
j_gene: TRBJ2-3

CDR3aa: CAISRDYSYEQYF
CDR3nt: TGTGCCATCAGTCGGGACTACTCCTACGAGCAGTACTTC
d_gene: TRBD2
abundance: many
v_gene: TRBV10-3
j_gene: TRBJ2-7

CDR3aa: CASSWRRDSQETQYF
CDR3nt: TGTGCCAGCAGCTGGAGGAGGGACTCCCAAGAGACCCAGTACTTC
d_gene: -
abundance: -
v_gene: TRBV5-5
j_gene: TRBJ2-5

CDR3aa: CSVALAGVADTQYF
CDR3nt: TGCAGCGTTGCACTAGCGGGAGTTGCAGATACGCAGTATTTT
d_gene: TRBD2
abundance: -
v_gene: TRBV29-1
j_gene: TRBJ2-3

CDR3aa: CASSLALRRGISSTDTQYF
CDR3nt: TGTGCCAGCAGTTTAGCCCTACGGAGGGGGATATCTAGCACAGATACGCAGTATTTT
d_gene: -
abundance: many
v_gene: TRBV12-3/TRBV12-4
j_gene: TRBJ2-3

CDR3aa: CASMSGSMATEAFF
CDR3nt: TGTGCCAGCATGAGTGGGAGTATGGCCACTGAAGCTTTCTTT
d_gene: -
abundance: -
v_gene: TRBV6-1
j_gene: TRBJ1-1

CDR3aa: CATSRDLGGPRRDTQYF
CDR3nt: TGTGCCACCAGCAGAGATTTAGGGGGCCCACGCCGGGATACGCAGTATTTT
d_gene: TRBD1
abundance: few
v_gene: TRBV15
j_gene: TRBJ2-3

CDR3aa: CSARRGQNNSPLHF
CDR3nt: TGCAGTGCTCGACGAGGACAGAATAATTCACCCCTCCACTTT
d_gene: -
abundance: few
v_gene: TRBV20-1
j_gene: TRBJ1-6

CDR3aa: CSVGRTVEETQHF
CDR3nt: TGCAGCGTTGGAAGGACGGTAGAAGAGACCCAGCACTTC
d_gene: -
abundance: -
v_gene: TRBV29-1
j_gene: TRBJ2-5

CDR3aa: CASSLVGKANTEAFF
CDR3nt: TGTGCCAGCAGTTTAGTCGGTAAAGCGAACACTGAAGCTTTCTTT
d_gene: -
abundance: many
v_gene: TRBV12-3/TRBV12-4
j_gene: TRBJ1-1